One and the same sample provided the 21 T cell receptor beta chains below, sequenced in a study of response to subunit inactivated influenza vaccine. TCRdb reanalysed the RT-PCR reads using MiXCR and keeps one entry per CDR3 protein. The data hold about 480,000 distinct CDR3 sequences, with about 25% observed a single time. Sequenced material: CD4+ T cells sorted from PBMCs, taken 4 to 6 days after vaccination. The source is a man aged 45-65 years who received an inactivated influenza vaccine.

This clonotype turned up a few times. The chain employs TRBV7-8 and TRBJ2-1; 13 bases line up with TRBD2. The germline gives CDR1 SGHVS, CDR2 FQNEAQ. CDR3 size: 18 residues. V lost 0 bases and J lost 10; bases outside the gene matches: 12. The CDR3 loop reads CASSLATSGRSDGGEQFF. The CDR3 DNA reads TGTGCCAGCAGCTTAGCGACTAGCGGGAGGTCCGATGGGGGGGAGCAGTTCTTC.

This clonotype was seen a handful of times. CDR3 nucleotide sequence: TGTGCCAGCAGCGTCAGGGGACTCTCTAACGAGCAGTACTTC. Amino acids: CASSVRGLSNEQYF. This chain links TRBV9 with TRBJ2-7; D may be TRBD1 or TRBD2 (6 bases each). The V end was cut by 2 bases, the J end by 5 bases, with 14 bases between. Germline V gene sequence: CDR1 SGDLS, CDR2 YYNGEE. This CDR3 region has 14 residues. Based on the CDR3 plus reference TRBV9 and TRBJ2-7, the full variable domain is DSGVTQTPKHLITATGQRVTLRCSPRSGDLSVYWYQQSLDQGLQFLIQYYNGEERAKGNILERFSAQQFPDLHSELNLSSLELGDSALYFCASSVRGLSNEQYFGPGTRLTVT.

V gene TRBV10-3 combines with J gene TRBJ2-7; 11 bases align to TRBD1. The V gene's germline CDR1 is ENHRY and CDR2 SYGVKD. The trim removed 4 bases at V and 6 bases at J, leaving 5 bases unmatched. The length of the CDR3 is 14 residues. The CDR3 loop reads CAISAGTGGIEQYF. The CDR3 DNA sequence: TGTGCCATCAGTGCCGGGACAGGGGGGATCGAGCAGTACTTC.

The genes are TRBV6-5 and TRBJ2-7; TRBD1 is a possible D gene (6 bases). The CDR3 loop spans 14 amino acids. CDR1 and CDR2 (germline): MNHEY, SVGAGI. V was shortened by 6 bases and J by 0 bases, with 12 bases between the two germline ends. In nucleotides, the CDR3 is TGTGCCAGCAGCTACAGGGAACTCTCCTACGAGCAGTACTTC. Translating it yields CASSYRELSYEQYF.

The V and J genes are TRBV28 and TRBJ2-3, with D maybe TRBD2 (5 bases). Trimming shortened V by 8 bases and J by 1 base, and 7 bases separated the two germline ends. Germline V gene sequence: CDR1 MDHEN, CDR2 SYDVKM. The CDR3 runs to 12 residues. CDR3 coding DNA: TGTGCCAGCGGGAGAGGCACAGATACGCAGTATTTT. This gives the protein CASGRGTDTQYF.

In its sample, this clonotype was seen a few times. The rearrangement links TRBV29-1 to TRBJ2-1; D is unresolved. Germline V lookup: CDR1 SQVTM, CDR2 ANQGSEA. V lost 7 bases, J lost 9 bases, and 16 bases lay in between. The CDR3 extends over 12 amino acids. The CDR3 nucleotides read TGCAGCGCCAATACTATAGCTACTGAGCAGTTCTTC. Its protein is CSANTIATEQFF.

The rearrangement uses TRBV29-1 and TRBJ1-5; no reliable D call. Trimming pared 4 bases from V and 2 bases from J, leaving 9 bases between. Germline CDR1 reads SQVTM; CDR2 reads ANQGSEA. The CDR3 consists of 13 residues. The CDR3 DNA follows: TGCAGCGTTGGAGGCAGCCGCAATCAGCCCCAGCATTTT. Translated: CSVGGSRNQPQHF.

This clonotype was seen just once. The V and J genes are TRBV7-8 and TRBJ2-7, with 7 nucleotides matching TRBD2. The junction had 10 bases not matched to a gene; V was cut back by 5 bases and J by 3 bases. Germline lookup yields CDR1 SGHVS and CDR2 FQNEAQ. The CDR3 runs 15 residues. Here the CDR3 reads CASSVSRLANYEQYF. CDR3 DNA: TGTGCCAGCAGCGTGTCCAGACTAGCCAACTACGAGCAGTACTTC.

This clonotype was found a few times. V gene TRBV20-1 combines with J gene TRBJ2-2; D tentatively reads TRBD1 or TRBD2 (6 bases each). Germline V gene data show CDR1 as DFQATT and CDR2 as SNEGSKA (reference sequence). The CDR3 runs 14 residues. V was cut by 3 bases and J by 4 bases, with 12 bases left in between. The CDR3 is CSARGGQSTGELFF. In nucleotides, the CDR3 is TGCAGTGCTAGGGGAGGACAGAGCACCGGGGAGCTGTTTTTT.

This chain uses TRBV7-9 with TRBJ1-5, with D perhaps matching TRBD1 (6 bases). Trimming left V 5 bases short and J 5 bases short, with 16 bases between. Germline lookup yields CDR1 SEHNR and CDR2 FQNEAQ (reference sequence). CDR3 length: 15 residues. The CDR3 loop reads CASSLAQGFDQPQHF. Written as DNA, the CDR3 is TGTGCCAGCAGCCTCGCGCAGGGGTTCGATCAGCCCCAGCATTTT.

This clonotype was picked up many times. J is TRBJ1-1 and V is TRBV18; D is perhaps TRBD1 (5 bases). CDR1 is KGHSH, CDR2 LQKENI, per germline. The V end lost 8 bases, the J end lost 2 bases, and 12 bases lay between the germline ends. The CDR3 is 13 residues long. For the CDR3, the DNA is TGTGCCAGCAGTCCCAGGGTTAACACTGAAGCTTTCTTT. This encodes CASSPRVNTEAFF.

This clonotype was seen more than once but under ten times. V gene TRBV12-3 or TRBV12-4 combines with J gene TRBJ2-1; TRBD2 matches 11 bases. Unmatched junction bases numbered 4, after V lost 6 bases and J lost 6 bases. This CDR3 contains 14 residues. The CDR3: CASRLGLAVNEQFF. DNA of the CDR3: TGTGCCAGCAGACTGGGACTAGCGGTCAATGAGCAGTTCTTC.

This clonotype was recorded at least ten times. Sequence at one end of the junction differs from germline and may be a read error. V and J are TRBV5-1 and TRBJ1-5; D unclear. The germline gives CDR1 SGHRS, CDR2 YFSETQ. The length of the CDR3 is 14 residues. The CDR3 loop is CASSPSGGNQPQHF. The CDR3 DNA reads as TGTGCCAGCAGTCCATCCGGCGGCAATCAGCCCCAGCATTTT.

The chain links TRBV2 to TRBJ2-7; TRBD1 aligns across 8 bases. In germline, CDR1 is SNHLY, CDR2 FYNNEI. Trimming cost V 3 bases and J 6 bases; bases outside gene matches: 7. The CDR3 runs to 14 residues. The CDR3 protein is CASSEQQGVGEQYF. DNA of the CDR3: TGTGCCAGCAGTGAGCAACAGGGGGTCGGCGAGCAGTACTTC.

The chain combines TRBV7-2 with TRBJ2-3; 8 bases are a match to TRBD2. V lost 1 base, J lost 5 bases, and 8 bases stayed unmatched. This CDR3 spans 16 amino acids. The germline V gene has CDR1 SGHTA and CDR2 FQGNSA. The DNA for the CDR3 is TGTGCCAGCAGCTTAGGAACCGGACGGGAGGGAGATACGCAGTATTTT. This translates into CASSLGTGREGDTQYF.

The chain links TRBV7-8 to TRBJ1-4, with D tentatively TRBD1 (6 bases). The CDR3 consists of 18 residues. In germline, CDR1 is SGHVS, CDR2 FQNEAQ. V was cut by 2 bases and J by 4 bases, with 20 bases left in between. The CDR3 region has the DNA TGTGCCAGCAGCTTATTCCGTGGTACACAGGGCTTTAATGAAAAACTGTTTTTT. As protein: CASSLFRGTQGFNEKLFF.

This clonotype was observed a few times. The chain joins TRBV5-1 to TRBJ1-1; 7 nucleotides line up with TRBD1. The CDR3 extends over 14 amino acids. Germline V gene lookup returns CDR1 SGHRS and CDR2 YFSETQ. With 4 bases clipped from V and 1 base from J, the junction kept 4 bases outside the gene matches. The CDR3 sequence: CASSVRQGNTEAFF. The CDR3, as DNA: TGCGCCAGCAGCGTACGACAGGGGAACACTGAAGCTTTCTTT.

V and J are TRBV12-3 or TRBV12-4 and TRBJ1-2; tentatively, D is TRBD1 (6 bases). This CDR3 region has 15 residues. V was pared by 3 bases and J by 3 bases, with 14 bases between. CDR3 protein: CASSLETGWDYGYTF. In nucleotides, the CDR3 is TGTGCCAGCAGTTTGGAGACAGGCTGGGACTATGGCTACACCTTC.

The sample holds a few counts of this clonotype. The V gene is TRBV29-1, the J gene TRBJ2-7, with 7 bases lining up with TRBD2. Germline CDR1 and CDR2: SQVTM and ANQGSEA. The CDR3 consists of 12 residues. The junction had 3 bases not matched to a gene; V was cut back by 4 bases and J by 3 bases. For the CDR3, the DNA is TGCAGCGTTGCGGAGCGGGGCTACGAGCAGTACTTC. Translation: CSVAERGYEQYF.

At least ten counts were recorded for this clonotype. The V call is TRBV12-3 or TRBV12-4, the J call TRBJ2-5; maybe TRBD2 (6 bases). V was pared by 3 bases and J by 1 base, with 12 bases between. The length of the CDR3 is 15 residues. CDR3 loop: CASSLGGATQETQYF. In DNA, the CDR3 is TGTGCCAGCAGTTTGGGCGGGGCGACCCAAGAGACCCAGTACTTC.

This clonotype turned up a few times. V and J are TRBV21-1 and TRBJ2-7. TRBV21-1 is deemed a pseudogene. The CDR3 is made up of 14 amino acids. The CDR3 reads CASSKGGLPYEQYF. For the CDR3, the DNA is TGTGCCAGCAGCAAGGGGGGGCTACCTTACGAGCAGTACTTC.